This T cell receptor beta chain was sequenced during a study of blood T cell repertoires in COVID-19. Study context: Samples of COVID-19 (acute and convalescent) were obtained from the United States, Italy and Spain.

Some clones are missing from TCRdb's copy, which holds only in-frame ones; the method was immunoSEQ multiplex PCR. Of approximately 230,000 clones in the sample, approximately 89% were seen once. Deletions cut 4 bases from V and 16 bases from J, with 15 bases between. Germline V gene sequence: CDR1 SGHRS, CDR2 YFSETQ. CDR3 length: 11 amino acids. Enrollment of patients from Seattle took place during active infection, with longitudinal follow-up. This receptor was taken from a woman aged 30 to 39 with COVID-19, enrolled during active disease. The sample comprised peripheral blood. V usage is TRBV5-1 and J usage is TRBJ2-1, with D perhaps matching TRBD2 (5 bases). The DNA of the CDR3 is TGCGCCAGCAGCGAGGGAGTTGGAAATTTCTTC. Protein sequence: CASSEGVGNFF.